This paragraph reports one T cell receptor (beta chain). Between the trimmed V and J ends, which lost 1 base and 4 bases, there was a span of 2 bases. The germline V gene has CDR1 LNHDA and CDR2 SQIVND (reference sequence). This CDR3 has 12 residues. The data were obtained in a study of T cell clones after liver transplantation. In the study overall: Immunosuppression withdrawal was tried within 2 years after liver transplantation in this trial.

TCRdb's table, derived via immunoSEQ multiplex PCR, lists solely in-frame clones and lacks some. This sample carries tens of thousands of clones, around 90% of them seen once, and the ten largest clones take roughly 2.7%. The chain recombines TRBV19 with TRBJ1-5; D gene ambiguous. This receptor was obtained from a human donor who received a liver transplant. The specimen comprised CD4+ T cells from blood, sampled before liver transplant. The CDR3 loop is CASSIGNQPQHF. The CDR3 bases are TGTGCCAGTAGTATAGGAAATCAGCCCCAGCATTTT.